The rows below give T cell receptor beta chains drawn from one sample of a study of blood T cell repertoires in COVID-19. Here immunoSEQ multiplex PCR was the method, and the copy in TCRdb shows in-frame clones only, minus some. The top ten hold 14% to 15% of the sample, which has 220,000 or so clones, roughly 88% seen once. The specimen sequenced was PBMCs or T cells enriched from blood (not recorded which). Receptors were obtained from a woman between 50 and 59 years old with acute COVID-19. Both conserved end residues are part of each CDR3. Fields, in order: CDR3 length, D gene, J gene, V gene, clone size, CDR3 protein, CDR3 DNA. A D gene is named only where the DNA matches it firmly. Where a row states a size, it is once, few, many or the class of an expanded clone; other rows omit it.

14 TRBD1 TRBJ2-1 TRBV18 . CASSPTGGSDEQFF TGTGCCAGCTCCCCGACAGGGGGCTCGGATGAGCAGTTCTTC
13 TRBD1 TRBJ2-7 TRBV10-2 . CASRSGQNYEQYF TGCGCCAGCAGGTCGGGACAGAACTACGAGCAGTACTTC
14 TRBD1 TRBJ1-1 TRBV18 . CASSQGQGSTEAFF TGTGCCAGCTCACAGGGACAGGGGAGCACTGAAGCTTTCTTT
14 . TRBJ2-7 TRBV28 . CASHPAGFSYEQYF TGTGCCTCTCACCCGGCGGGTTTTTCCTACGAGCAGTACTTC
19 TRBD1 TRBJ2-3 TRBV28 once CASSLRQGRRSRSGDTQYF TGTGCCAGCAGTTTACGACAGGGTCGGCGGTCAAGGAGCGGAGATACGCAGTATTTT
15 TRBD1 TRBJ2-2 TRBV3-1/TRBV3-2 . CASSRGTGETGELFF TGTGCCAGCAGCCGGGGGACAGGGGAAACCGGGGAGCTGTTTTTT
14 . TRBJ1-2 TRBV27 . CASSLARLGYGYTF TGTGCCAGCAGTTTAGCCAGGCTGGGCTATGGCTACACCTTC
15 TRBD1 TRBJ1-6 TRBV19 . CASSTLGQGSSPLHF TGTGCCAGTAGTACCCTAGGACAGGGTTCTTCACCCCTCCACTTT
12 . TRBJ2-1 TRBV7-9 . CASSLVYWEQFF TGTGCCAGCAGCTTAGTTTACTGGGAGCAGTTCTTC
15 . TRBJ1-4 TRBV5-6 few CASSYRNRVPEKLFF TGTGCCAGCAGCTACAGGAACCGAGTCCCTGAAAAACTGTTTTTT
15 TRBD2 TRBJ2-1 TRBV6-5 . CASRGLAASYNEQFF TGTGCCAGCAGAGGGCTAGCGGCCTCCTACAATGAGCAGTTCTTC
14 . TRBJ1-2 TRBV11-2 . CASSPHMINYGYTF TGTGCCAGCAGCCCCCACATGATCAACTATGGCTACACCTTC
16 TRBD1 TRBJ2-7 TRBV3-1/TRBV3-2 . CASSQVLGQGKYEQYF TGTGCCAGCAGCCAAGTACTAGGACAGGGGAAATACGAGCAGTACTTC
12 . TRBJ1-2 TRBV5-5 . CASSMDGYGYTF TGTGCCAGCAGCATGGACGGCTATGGCTACACCTTC
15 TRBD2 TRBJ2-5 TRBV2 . CASSELAGGGETQYF TGTGCCAGCAGTGAGCTAGCGGGAGGAGGTGAGACCCAGTACTTC
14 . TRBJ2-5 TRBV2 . CASSEYGVRGTQYF TGTGCCAGCAGTGAGTACGGAGTTCGTGGGACCCAGTACTTC
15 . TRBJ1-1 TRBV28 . CASSSYGQSNTEAFF TGTGCCAGCAGTTCTTACGGACAGTCTAACACTGAAGCTTTCTTT
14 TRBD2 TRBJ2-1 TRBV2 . CASSSSGSTGEQFF TGTGCCAGCAGTTCTAGCGGGAGTACAGGAGAGCAGTTCTTC
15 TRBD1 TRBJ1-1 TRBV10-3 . CAIRANRDSGSEAFF TGTGCCATCAGGGCTAACCGGGACAGCGGGTCTGAAGCTTTCTTT
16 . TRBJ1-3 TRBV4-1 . CASSHPDSASGNTIYF TGCGCCAGCAGCCACCCCGACAGTGCCTCTGGAAACACCATATATTTT
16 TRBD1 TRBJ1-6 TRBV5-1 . CASSLDGTGWYSPLHF TGCGCCAGCAGCTTGGATGGGACAGGGTGGTATTCACCCCTCCACTTT